The T cell receptor (beta chain) described here comes from a study of intratumoral heterogeneity in liver cancer. Study information: The median patient age was approximately 58 years, and most were male.

Multiple geographically separated regions of the hepatocellular carcinoma nodule were sampled separately. TCRdb's copy holds only in-frame clones and misses some; the assay was immunoSEQ multiplex PCR. There are roughly 3,600 clones in the sample; roughly half occur only once, and 26% lies in the top ten. Study conclusions and caveats: Region b showed significantly fewer unique T-cell clonal expansions than region a. Overall T cell clonality did not differ significantly between tumor regions. The authors noted under-sampled tumor-infiltrating lymphocyte representation as a limitation.

Trimming shortened V by 0 bases and J by 4 bases, and 12 bases separated the two germline ends. CDR1 MNHEY and CDR2 SVGEGT come from the germline V gene. This CDR3 is 16 amino acids long. This clone was observed a single time. Antigen specificity is unknown. This sequence was found in an older man with hepatocellular carcinoma. The genes are TRBV6-2 or TRBV6-3 and TRBJ2-2, with a possible D match to TRBD1 (6 bases). This material consisted of tumor tissue, taken before any cancer treatment. CDR3 sequence reads: CASSYSPNRVTGELFF. CDR3 DNA sequence: TGTGCCAGCAGTTACTCCCCTAACAGGGTCACCGGGGAGCTGTTTTTT.